This entry lists 29 T cell receptor beta chains sequenced from one sample in a study of radiation and T cells in renal cell carcinoma (dated by TCRdb to the early 2020s). The time point label here, explained by the study, means: blood 4 weeks post-SBRT, at nephrectomy. Reading the label with the study, this specimen's treatment or condition is: 15 Gy SBRT to primary tumor, nephrectomy 4 weeks later. The method was the immunoSEQ multiplex PCR assay. The clones in this table, taken by TCRdb from immuneACCESS, are in-frame only. Not every clone is retained; where verified, under half of the shortfall comes from an unresolved V gene, and the cause of the rest is unknown. The sample has roughly 90,000 clones on record, about 85% of them singletons. The ten top clones hold just under 9.5% of the sample. Sequences were derived from blood, sampled from a patient whose treatment included radiotherapy and nephrectomy. The receptors come from a man aged 45-65 years with renal cell carcinoma.

The genes are TRBV19 and TRBJ2-2; D not resolved. The CDR3 length is 13 residues. Trimming shortened V by 2 bases and J by 4 bases, and 5 bases separated the two germline ends. Per the germline V gene, CDR1 is LNHDA and CDR2 is SQIVND (reference sequence). CDR3 nucleotide sequence: TGTGCCAGTAGTATACAGATCACCGGGGAGCTGTTTTTT. This codes for CASSIQITGELFF.

The chain employs TRBV5-1 and TRBJ2-3; possible D gene TRBD1, 5 bases. CDR1 SGHRS and CDR2 YFSETQ come from the germline V gene. This CDR3 contains 15 residues. Trimming cost V 2 bases and J 0 bases, with 10 bases left between them. The CDR3 bases are TGCGCCAGCAGCTTAACAGGACCTAGCACAGATACGCAGTATTTT. Protein product: CASSLTGPSTDTQYF. The full variable domain, its missing parts supplied by reference TRBV5-1 and TRBJ2-3, is KAGVTQTPRYLIKTRGQQVTLSCSPISGHRSVSWYQQTPGQGLQFLFEYFSETQRNKGNFPGRFSGRQFSNSRSEMNVSTLELGDSALYLCASSLTGPSTDTQYFGPGTRLTVL.

The V call is TRBV30, the J call TRBJ2-7; D is uncertain. The CDR3 has 13 residues. Germline values: CDR1 GTSNPN, CDR2 SVGIG (reference sequence). V was pared by 0 bases and J by 2 bases, with 8 bases between. Here the CDR3 DNA reads TGTGCCTGGAGTGTCGACGGTGCCTACGAGCAGTACTTC. It encodes CAWSVDGAYEQYF.

The chain is built from TRBV4-1 and TRBJ2-3, with D perhaps given as TRBD1 or TRBD2 (7 bases each). V was shortened by 1 base and J by 1 base, with 12 bases between the two germline ends. This CDR3 has 16 residues. Germline CDR1 is MGHRA and CDR2 is YSYEKL. The CDR3 region is CASSQGAGGGTDTQYF. CDR3 in DNA: TGCGCCAGCAGCCAAGGGGCAGGGGGGGGCACAGATACGCAGTATTTT.

This clone occurred once. The chain carries TRBV5-1 and TRBJ1-4, with no clear D. CDR3 length: 16 residues. The germline V gene encodes CDR1 SGHRS and CDR2 YFSETQ. V was shortened by 3 bases and J by 0 bases, with 12 bases between the two germline ends. The CDR3 protein is CASSWTVGATNEKLFF. The CDR3 nucleotides are TGCGCCAGCAGCTGGACCGTTGGGGCAACTAATGAAAAACTGTTTTTT.

V is TRBV9 and J is TRBJ2-3; 8 bases are a match to TRBD2. V dropped 3 bases and J dropped 4; count of bases not matched to a gene: 7. Germline-derived CDR1 and CDR2 are SGDLS and YYNGEE. The CDR3 extends over 15 amino acids. CDR3 loop: CASSAGLVRPDTQYF. DNA of the CDR3: TGTGCCAGCAGCGCGGGACTAGTGCGTCCAGATACGCAGTATTTT.

V and J are TRBV11-2 and TRBJ2-7, with unresolved D. Germline V CDR1 and CDR2: SGHAT, FQNNGV. CDR3 size: 16 residues. The V and J ends lost 0 bases and 2 bases respectively, with 14 bases between them. The CDR3 spells CASSLDHTYRPYEQYF. The CDR3 DNA reads TGTGCCAGCAGCTTAGACCACACCTACCGACCCTACGAGCAGTACTTC.

The genes are TRBV28 and TRBJ1-5, with D possibly TRBD1 on 6 matching bases. Trimming removed 6 bases from V and 10 bases from J, with 28 bases in between. The CDR3 is 17 amino acids. Germline V lookup: CDR1 MDHEN, CDR2 SYDVKM. The CDR3 DNA sequence: TGTGCCAGCAGAACCCCCCCTGTAGGAAGGGGGGAGCCTCCCCAGCATTTT. Protein product: CASRTPPVGRGEPPQHF.

The rearrangement uses TRBV6-5 and TRBJ2-7; 10 bases line up with TRBD1. CDR1 is MNHEY and CDR2 is SVGAGI in the germline V gene. The V segment lost 6 bases and the J segment 7 bases; nucleotides outside the gene matches: 12. The CDR3 has 15 amino acids. In DNA, the CDR3 is TGTGCCAGCAGCCTGGGGACAGGGGACTTGTTAGAGCAGTACTTC. Protein sequence: CASSLGTGDLLEQYF.

J is TRBJ1-2 and V is TRBV5-4; 8 nucleotides match TRBD1. CDR3 size: 14 residues. J was trimmed by 3 bases and V by 2 bases; bases with no gene match: 3. The V gene's germline CDR1 is SGHNT and CDR2 YYREEE (reference sequence). The CDR3, as DNA: TGTGCCAGCAGCTTCTTGGACAGGGACTATGGCTACACCTTC. Amino acid sequence: CASSFLDRDYGYTF.

The chain couples TRBV29-1 to TRBJ2-3; 11 nucleotides align to TRBD2. The CDR3 length is 15 residues. Germline lookup yields CDR1 SQVTM and CDR2 ANQGSEA. After removal of 3 bases from V and 0 bases from J, the junction contained 2 bases not matched to a gene. CDR3 protein: CSVEGTSGSTDTQYF. The CDR3 nucleotides read TGCAGCGTTGAGGGGACTAGCGGAAGCACAGATACGCAGTATTTT.

The chain is built from TRBV19 and TRBJ1-5, with 7 bases aligning to TRBD1. J was trimmed by 7 bases and V by 5 bases; bases with no gene match: 5. Germline assignment: CDR1 LNHDA and CDR2 SQIVND (reference sequence). The CDR3 is 13 amino acids. The CDR3 sequence: CASSFQGEQPQHF. The CDR3 bases are TGTGCCAGTAGTTTCCAGGGGGAACAGCCCCAGCATTTT.

The chain couples TRBV2 to TRBJ2-3; TRBD2 agrees at 7 bases. The CDR3 loop spans 14 amino acids. Germline values: CDR1 SNHLY, CDR2 FYNNEI. Unmatched junction bases numbered 4, after V lost 6 bases and J lost 1 base. CDR3 coding DNA: TGTGCCAGCAGGTTTGCGGGGGGCACAGATACGCAGTATTTT. Its protein is CASRFAGGTDTQYF.

The chain uses TRBV4-1 and TRBJ2-1; tentative D call: TRBD2 (5 bases). Germline loops: CDR1 MGHRA, CDR2 YSYEKL. This CDR3 is 15 amino acids long. V shed 1 base and J shed 0 bases, with 7 bases lying between them. In nucleotides, the CDR3 is TGCGCCAGCAGCCAAGCGGGGAACTCCTACAATGAGCAGTTCTTC. Residues: CASSQAGNSYNEQFF.

This chain uses TRBV4-1 with TRBJ1-2; D uncertain. The V end lost 2 bases, the J end lost 5 bases, and 18 bases lay between the germline ends. From germline, CDR1 is MGHRA and CDR2 YSYEKL. This CDR3 is 16 amino acids long. The CDR3: CASSQNPRVGWYGYTF. The CDR3 DNA reads as TGCGCCAGCAGCCAAAACCCTCGGGTGGGCTGGTATGGCTACACCTTC.

This clone has just one count. The chain recombines TRBV7-9 with TRBJ1-1; D is unclear. Germline CDR1 and CDR2: SEHNR and FQNEAQ (reference sequence). V dropped 3 bases and J dropped 1 base, with 9 bases sitting between them. The CDR3 is 14 amino acids. The CDR3 sequence is CASSLGGWNTEAFF. For the CDR3, the DNA is TGTGCCAGCAGCTTGGGAGGTTGGAACACTGAAGCTTTCTTT.

Of note for this clone: Mismatch with germline at one junction end may stem from a read error. The chain has TRBV6-1 and TRBJ2-5, with 9 bases identical to TRBD1. The CDR3 sequence is 15 residues long. Germline V gene lookup returns CDR1 MNHNS and CDR2 SASEGT. CDR3 in amino acids: CASREGQGNGETQYF. The CDR3 DNA is TGTGCCAGCAGGGAAGGACAGGGGAACGGGGAGACCCAGTACTTC.

The chain uses TRBV7-9 and TRBJ2-1; 8 positions agree with TRBD2. Germline lookup yields CDR1 SEHNR and CDR2 FQNEAQ (reference sequence). The CDR3 extends over 15 amino acids. Trimming took 5 bases from V and 5 from J; bases not matched to a gene: 8. The CDR3 is CASSATGTRDNEQFF. The CDR3 nucleotides read TGTGCCAGCAGCGCCACCGGGACTAGGGACAATGAGCAGTTCTTC.

V and J are TRBV10-3 and TRBJ2-2, with 9 bases aligning to TRBD2. This CDR3 is 15 amino acids long. Germline V gene lookup returns CDR1 ENHRY and CDR2 SYGVKD. V gave up 5 bases and J gave up 7 bases; unmatched junction bases: 8. The CDR3, as DNA: TGTGCCATCAGTAAGGCGGGAGGGCCGGACGGGGAGCTGTTTTTT. This translates into CAISKAGGPDGELFF.

This chain joins TRBV5-1 and TRBJ1-2; D is perhaps TRBD1 (6 bases). Germline-derived CDR1 and CDR2 are SGHRS and YFSETQ. Trimming removed 2 bases from V and 3 bases from J, with 14 bases in between. The CDR3 has 15 residues. CDR3 nucleotide sequence: TGCGCCAGCAGCTTAGAGGGGGGCCAATACTATGGCTACACCTTC. Translation gives CASSLEGGQYYGYTF.

The chain recombines TRBV6-6 with TRBJ2-7; 10 bases line up with TRBD1. The germline CDR1 and CDR2 sequences are MNHNY and SVGAGI (reference sequence). The CDR3 consists of 15 residues. V shed 5 bases, J shed 2 bases, and the junction held 6 bases outside the gene matches. Written as DNA, the CDR3 is TGTGCCAGCAGTCAAACCGGACAGGGGGCCTACGAGCAGTACTTC. Amino acid sequence: CASSQTGQGAYEQYF.

The V and J genes are TRBV19 and TRBJ2-7, with D perhaps TRBD1 or TRBD2 (5 bases each). The CDR3 has 14 amino acids. Germline V gene lookup returns CDR1 LNHDA and CDR2 SQIVND (reference sequence). V was shortened by 5 bases and J by 2 bases, with 13 bases between the two germline ends. The CDR3 sequence is CASSAGTEAYEQYF. The CDR3 bases are TGTGCCAGTAGTGCCGGGACGGAAGCCTACGAGCAGTACTTC.

The V and J genes are TRBV4-1 and TRBJ2-3; 7 positions match TRBD1. V was pared by 2 bases and J by 6 bases, with 8 bases of the junction left unmatched. This CDR3 region has 15 residues. In germline, CDR1 is MGHRA, CDR2 YSYEKL. The CDR3 sequence is CASSQPRQGMDTQYF. CDR3 nucleotide sequence: TGCGCCAGCAGCCAACCCCGACAGGGCATGGATACGCAGTATTTT.

This clone showed up just a few times. This chain joins TRBV6-6 and TRBJ1-1; tentatively, D is TRBD1 (5 bases). The CDR3 is 14 residues long. V was shortened by 10 bases and J by 1 base, with 16 bases between the two germline ends. CDR1 and CDR2 from the germline V gene are MNHNY and SVGAGI (reference sequence). CDR3 DNA: TGTGCCATCAACGGGGGGGTAACGAACACTGAAGCTTTCTTT. Its protein product is CAINGGVTNTEAFF.

The chain employs TRBV6-5 and TRBJ1-1; D unclear. V was pared by 6 bases and J by 0 bases, with 8 bases between. Germline-derived CDR1 and CDR2 are MNHEY and SVGAGI. CDR3 size: 13 residues. CDR3 nucleotides: TGTGCCAGCAGACGGGATTTGAACACTGAAGCTTTCTTT. It yields the protein CASRRDLNTEAFF.

The chain uses TRBV5-5 and TRBJ2-7; no clear D gene. This CDR3 region has 15 residues. V lost 2 bases to trimming and J lost 0 bases, with 12 bases between them. Germline V gene data show CDR1 as SGHKS and CDR2 as YYEKEE (reference sequence). In DNA form, the CDR3 reads TGTGCCAGCAGCTTAGTAAGCCCCGCCTCCTACGAGCAGTACTTC. Its protein is CASSLVSPASYEQYF.

CDR3 coding DNA: TGTGCCAGCAGCCCTACAGGGTACTATGGCTACACCTTC. As protein: CASSPTGYYGYTF. The V and J genes are TRBV27 and TRBJ1-2; tentatively, D is TRBD1 (6 bases). This CDR3 contains 13 residues. The germline V and J ends were trimmed by 6 bases and 3 bases, with 11 bases remaining between them. Germline V gives CDR1 MNHEY, CDR2 SMNVEV (reference sequence).

The rearrangement uses TRBV4-1 and TRBJ2-7; maybe TRBD1 (6 bases). The CDR3 is 13 amino acids. V dropped 4 bases and J dropped 7 bases, with 14 bases sitting between them. Germline V gene data show CDR1 as MGHRA and CDR2 as YSYEKL. The CDR3 loop is CASSRGYRDEQYF. The CDR3, as DNA: TGCGCCAGCAGCCGAGGATACAGGGATGAGCAGTACTTC.

The J gene is TRBJ2-5, the V gene TRBV5-1, with TRBD2 identical over 10 bases. The CDR3 covers 18 residues. Germline-derived CDR1 and CDR2 are SGHRS and YFSETQ. The V and J ends lost 5 bases and 4 bases, in that order; junction bases with no gene match: 17. The CDR3 is CASSKPAGGLLGGETQYF. CDR3 coding DNA: TGCGCCAGCAGTAAACCAGCGGGGGGGCTCTTGGGAGGAGAGACCCAGTACTTC.